This T cell receptor beta chain was identified in a study of radiation and T cells in renal cell carcinoma. The V gene lost 5 bases and the J gene lost 0 bases, with 8 bases spanning the gap. Germline-derived CDR1 and CDR2 are SGHDT and YYEEEE. The CDR3 sequence is 13 residues long. Time point here: baseline pretreatment blood. Stated treatment: 15 Gy SBRT to primary tumor, nephrectomy 4 weeks later. The data were produced by immunoSEQ multiplex PCR, yet TCRdb's version contains in-frame clones alone and is incomplete. The sample has roughly 130,000 clones; nearly 90% are singletons. The chain links TRBV5-6 to TRBJ1-1; D is unresolved. Source: blood, taken from a patient whose treatment included radiotherapy and nephrectomy. This TCR was recovered from a woman between 45 and 60 years old with renal cell carcinoma. This chain's CDR3 is CASSSALNTEAFF. The DNA of the CDR3 is TGTGCCAGCAGTTCGGCCCTGAACACTGAAGCTTTCTTT.